This record concerns one T cell receptor (beta chain) sequence. What it recognizes is unknown. This entry comes from a study of OX40 agonist ivuxolimab in advanced cancers. Study-level findings and limits: Clonal expansion from baseline to week 6 occurred in both CD4+ and CD8+ T cells.

The protocol was immunoSEQ multiplex PCR, while the TCRdb copy is restricted to in-frame clones and leaves out a portion. The sample lists about 45,000 clones; approximately 91% were seen once. This CDR3 comprises 16 residues. V shed 0 bases, J shed 1 base, and the junction held 2 bases outside the gene matches. The V gene's germline CDR1 is SGHTS and CDR2 YDEGEE. The receptor comes from an adult with an advanced solid tumor such as melanoma, head and neck, liver or kidney cancer. Sequences were derived from CD4+ or CD8+ T cells sorted from blood, sampled in a trial of the OX40 agonist ivuxolimab. This chain links TRBV5-8 with TRBJ2-1; TRBD2 matches at 9 bases. CDR3 sequence reads: CASSLGLAVSYNEQFF. The DNA of the CDR3 is TGTGCCAGCAGCTTGGGACTAGCGGTTTCCTACAATGAGCAGTTCTTC.